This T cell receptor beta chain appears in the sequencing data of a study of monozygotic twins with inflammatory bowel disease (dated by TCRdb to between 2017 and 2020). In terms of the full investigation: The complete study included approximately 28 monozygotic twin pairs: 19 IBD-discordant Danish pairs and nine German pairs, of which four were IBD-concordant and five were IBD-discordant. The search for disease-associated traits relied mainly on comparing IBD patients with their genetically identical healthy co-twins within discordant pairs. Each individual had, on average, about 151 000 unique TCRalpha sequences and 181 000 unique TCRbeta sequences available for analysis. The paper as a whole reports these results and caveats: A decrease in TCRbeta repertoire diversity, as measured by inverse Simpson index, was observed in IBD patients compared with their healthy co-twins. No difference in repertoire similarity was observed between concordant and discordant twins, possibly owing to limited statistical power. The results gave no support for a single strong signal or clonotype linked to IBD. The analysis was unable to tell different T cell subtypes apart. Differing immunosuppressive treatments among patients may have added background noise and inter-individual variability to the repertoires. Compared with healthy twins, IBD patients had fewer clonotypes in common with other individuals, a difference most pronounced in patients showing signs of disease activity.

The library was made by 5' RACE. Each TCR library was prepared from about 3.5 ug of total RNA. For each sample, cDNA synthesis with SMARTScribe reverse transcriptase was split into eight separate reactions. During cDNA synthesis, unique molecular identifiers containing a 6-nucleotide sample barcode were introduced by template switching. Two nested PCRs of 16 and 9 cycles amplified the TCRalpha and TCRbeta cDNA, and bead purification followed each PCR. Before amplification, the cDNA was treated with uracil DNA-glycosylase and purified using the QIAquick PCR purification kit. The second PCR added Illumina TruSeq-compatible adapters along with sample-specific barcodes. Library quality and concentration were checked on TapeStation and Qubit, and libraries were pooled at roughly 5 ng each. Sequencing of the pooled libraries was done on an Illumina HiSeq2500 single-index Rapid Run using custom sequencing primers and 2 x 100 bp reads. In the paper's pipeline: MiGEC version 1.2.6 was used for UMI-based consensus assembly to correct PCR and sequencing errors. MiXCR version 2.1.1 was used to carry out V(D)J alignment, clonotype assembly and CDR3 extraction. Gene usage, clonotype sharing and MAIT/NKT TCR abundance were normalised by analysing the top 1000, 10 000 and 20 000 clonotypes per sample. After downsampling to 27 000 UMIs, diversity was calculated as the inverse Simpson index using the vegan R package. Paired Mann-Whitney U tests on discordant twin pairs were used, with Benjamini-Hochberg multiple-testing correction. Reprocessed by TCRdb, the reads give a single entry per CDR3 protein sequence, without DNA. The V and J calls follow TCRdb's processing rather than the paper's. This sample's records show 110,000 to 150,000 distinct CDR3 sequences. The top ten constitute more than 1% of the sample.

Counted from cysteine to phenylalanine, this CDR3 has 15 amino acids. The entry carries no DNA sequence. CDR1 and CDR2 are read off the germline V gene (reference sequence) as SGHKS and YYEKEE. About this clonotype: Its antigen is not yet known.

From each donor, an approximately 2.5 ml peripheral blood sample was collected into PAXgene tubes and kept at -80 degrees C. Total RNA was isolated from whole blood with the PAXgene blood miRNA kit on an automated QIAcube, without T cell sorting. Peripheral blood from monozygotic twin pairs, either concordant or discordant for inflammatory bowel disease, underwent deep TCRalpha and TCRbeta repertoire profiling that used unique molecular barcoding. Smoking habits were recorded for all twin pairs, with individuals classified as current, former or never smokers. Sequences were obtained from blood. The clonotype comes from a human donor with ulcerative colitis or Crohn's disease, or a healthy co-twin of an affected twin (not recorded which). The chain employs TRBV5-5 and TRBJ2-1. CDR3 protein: CASSLASSSYNEQFF.